Sequencing of this T cell receptor beta chain was carried out in a study of cytomegalovirus exposure and HLA in healthy donors (dated by TCRdb to about 2017). Regarding the study in general: An earlier analysis of 587 of the donors reported about 280 Gb of sequence data and 100 million to 120 million unique TCR beta sequences obtained from roughly 170 million T cells. The study profiled the T cell repertoires of more than 500 subjects by immunosequencing and related them to cytomegalovirus serostatus. To study patterns of TCR occurrence, a later analysis re-analyzed previously published TCR beta repertoires from more than 550 donors and added high-resolution HLA genotyping. Every repertoire in the discovery cohort had been generated on one and the same sequencing platform. In a later genetic analysis, genome-wide SNP genotypes for about 55% of the roughly 670 donors were used, and that subset was treated as a discovery cohort. To predict cytomegalovirus infection status, the study combined high-throughput TCR immunosequencing, statistical association of individual TCRs with disease status, and machine learning. Roughly five DR-DQ haplotypes were handled as single units for association and clustering, since linkage in the cohort was strong. Besides the first cohort of 666 subjects, a separate validation cohort made up of over 95 different subjects was used. An earlier analysis of 587 of the donors used high-throughput TCR beta sequencing to judge whether each TCR beta V gene segment behaved as functional or pseudogenic. The number of typed donors differed by locus: 629-630 for A, B, C, DRB1 and DQB1; some 540 for DQA1; 606 for DPA1; and roughly 450 for DPB1. An early release covering around 630 HLA-typed donors comprised about 310 gigabases of sequencing data and approximately 80 million unique TCR sequences. The later analysis used no new phenotypic data to find candidate immune exposures, relying instead on TCR beta sequences and their occurrence across donors. Among the roughly 430 genotyped donors, around 81% belonged to the genetic ancestry cluster associated with self-reported Caucasian donors. Donor age, sex, ethnicity and CMV serostatus were collected together with the repertoire data. HLA typing covered class I and class II loci at four-digit resolution. The aim of the study was to test whether cataloging public T cell receptors could identify signatures of past pathogen exposure. Across some 400 genotyped donors of the cohort, an average of about 220,000 unique TCR beta nucleotide sequences per donor were sequenced, and about a sixth of those sequences were non-productive.

Receptors were amplified or captured by the immunoSEQ multiplex PCR assay. A mixture of 60 forward primers for TCR Vbeta segments and 13 reverse primers for TCR Jbeta segments was used in the multiplex PCR. A multiplex PCR assay on genomic DNA amplified the CDR3 region of rearranged TCR beta genes. Amplified TCR beta libraries were sequenced as 87-base-pair reads on the Illumina HiSeq System. For the original study's pipeline: A later analysis tallied 75 million to 85 million unique TCR beta chains across the 666 repertoires, and around 12 million of those chains were shared by two or more donors. Raw reads were error-corrected and collapsed into unique sequences by a nearest-neighbor algorithm in which closely related sequences were merged to remove PCR and sequencing errors. Alignment of CDR3 sequences to IMGT reference sequences was used to assign V, D and J gene segments. For a sequence to be retained, a match of at least six nucleotides to both a V gene segment and a J gene segment was required. Rearrangements were called productive when the CDR3 lacked stop codons and stayed in frame with V and J; all others were non-productive. Following IMGT convention, CDR3 was defined as the stretch from the second conserved V-encoded cysteine up to the conserved J-encoded phenylalanine. Sequences without an unambiguous match to a single V gene segment were excluded from the earlier analysis of 450 to 650 of the donors. An earlier analysis of several hundred of the donors classified V segments as functional when productive rearrangements were above 56.7% and as segregating when the standard deviation between donors was above 5%. A statistical classification framework was developed to diagnose cytomegalovirus status using the catalog of TCR beta chain sequences. In a later analysis, TCR nucleotide sequences were compared against IMGT/GENE-DB human TR gene sequences so that V and J genes could be assigned. The TCRdist pipeline was used in a later analysis to assign CDR3 sequences and most-parsimonious VDJ recombination scenarios. In a later analysis, every TCR beta chain was defined by the combination of its CDR3 amino acid sequence and its V-gene family, and reads without a unique V-gene family were dropped. As a way to deal with suspected cross-contamination and a sequencing artifact, a later analysis dropped roughly 620 nucleotide sequences that were highly shared and had low generation probability. In a later analysis, a clonal expansion index was calculated for each public chain from normalized within-repertoire ranks of inferred template counts. In a later analysis, generation probabilities were computed using a VDJ recombination model fitted to out-of-frame rearrangements, and the results were checked against IGoR. Hypergeometric tests were used in a later analysis to score TCR-TCR, TCR-HLA and TCR-CMV co-occurrence, with a repertoire-size bias correction applied to the TCR pairs. False discovery rates were estimated in a later analysis by permuting HLA or CMV assignments 20 times. In a later analysis, co-occurring TCRs were grouped with DBSCAN, and TCRdist sequence similarity was added when clustering was performed within HLA-allele-positive subsets. Repertoires with fewer than 30,000 or more than 120,000 public chains, plus five repertoires with anomalous nucleotide sharing, were excluded from co-occurrence clustering. What TCRdb holds here is the immuneACCESS table cut down to in-frame rearrangements. Part of the clones is not present; checked against another copy, under half of the missing clones reflect an unresolved V gene, and the others are unexplained. V and J calls and clone size are copied from that table; D and trimming were computed from the DNA. The sample includes around 80,000 clones, with around 76% observed a single time. Approximately 1.6% of the sample is in the top ten clones.

The cohort comprised fewer than 750 healthy bone marrow donors. All cohort members were sampled while nominally healthy, although unrecorded immune exposures were likely present. The donor tested CMV seronegative and was one of the 352 seronegative cohort members. A peripheral blood sample was collected from each donor, and TCR beta sequencing was performed on peripheral blood mononuclear cells. Genomic DNA was extracted from the blood cell samples with the Qiagen DNeasy Blood Extraction Kit. The paper as a whole reports these results and caveats: Cytomegalovirus status was reported to be diagnosed by the classifier with high specificity and sensitivity in both the original and validation cohorts. In a later genetic analysis, a missense DCLRE1C variant was associated with V-gene and J-gene trimming of TCR beta chains, and the association was replicated in an independent cohort. A further reported finding was that TCR beta sequences accurately predicted the HLA-A and HLA-B alleles for most subjects in the first cohort. Sequencing depth was assumed to be roughly uniform across donors in the presence/absence analyses, though that assumption may not hold. Several of the top co-occurrence clusters appeared to be linked to parvovirus B19, influenza, CMV and Epstein-Barr virus, according to a later analysis. At a false discovery rate of 0.05, a later analysis linked 15,000 to 20,000 TCR beta sequences to specific HLA alleles. Because HLA typing was missing for some donors at each locus, association tests included only the typed subset. A later analysis found that HLA-associated TCR beta chains were more clonally expanded and had lower generation probabilities than equally common non-associated chains. In vitro tests confirmed that a few of the cytomegalovirus-associated TCR beta chains recognize cytomegalovirus antigens. According to the authors, the approach could potentially be generalized to other disease states and immunological phenotypes. When HLA alleles, especially DR and DQ, strongly co-occurred, TCR associations were difficult to assign to individual alleles. A group of highly shared sequence variants was considered likely to be a technical artifact of the sequencing pipeline. Across donors, most TCR sequences were observed very rarely, whereas some public TCRs were present in many individuals. A later analysis found that TCR association rates varied across HLA loci, with DRB1 alleles showing the most associated TCRs and HLA-C alleles the fewest. The study gave a list of about 160 TCR beta chains associated with cytomegalovirus. For the cohort, immune exposure information was limited to CMV serostatus. Broadly in line with IMGT annotations, most TCR beta V segments showed up in productive rearrangements about 90% or about 30% of the time in an earlier analysis of 450 to 750 of the donors. Compared with the roughly 670-donor mean, donors in an Asian-associated ancestry cluster had fewer N-insertions in productive TCRs, according to a later genetic analysis. Because counts were too low, 15 to 20 rarely observed V segments, including chromosome 9 orphons, were excluded from the earlier analysis of about 500 of the donors. A later analysis found that most CMV-associated TCR beta chains appeared HLA-restricted, with HLA associations seemingly driven largely by CMV exposure. Correlated functional status among segregating V segments might reflect linkage disequilibrium, but an unknown experimental factor could not be ruled out. Only TCR beta chains were sequenced in this cohort, and the absence of alpha or paired-chain data limited detectable features.

As for this clone: Which antigen it targets is not known. Qualities for individual bases were not recorded, and no much larger clone is one base off.

The specimen was PBMCs. The source is a middle-aged man in good health and CMV-seronegative.

The sequenced DNA: TGTGCCAGCAGTGAACAGCGGGAGACAAAGTTCTTC. Its amino acids are CASSEQRETKFF. The chain employs TRBV2 and TRBJ2-1, with 8 central nucleotides matching TRBD2. CDR1 SNHLY and CDR2 FYNNEI were looked up in the germline V gene. The CDR3 runs 12 amino acids, cysteine and phenylalanine included. The read is trimmed to its CDR3 DNA, 36 bases read in frame from base 1. From V the trimming removes 2 bases and from J it removes 14 bases, while the gene matches leave 5 bases of the junction unaccounted for. This CDR3, with the reference TRBV2 and TRBJ2-1 proteins standing in past its ends, gives the full variable domain EPEVTQTPSHQVTQMGQEVILRCVPISNHLYFYWYRQILGQKVEFLVSFYNNEISEKSEIFDDQFSVERPDGSNFTLKIRSTKLEDSAMYFCASSEQRETKFFGPGTRLTVL.